This T cell receptor beta chain stems from a study of regulatory T cells in long-lasting Graves disease. Study in general: Antithyroid drugs had been taken under 3 months by newly diagnosed Graves' patients.

Study results and limitations: Persistent Graves' disease cases displayed lower TCR diversity than newly diagnosed ones. Favoring TRBV28, TRBJ1-2 and TRBJ2-5 was a feature seen in persistent disease. Those with persistent disease had in common more public clonotypes (2,741) than new patients (roughly 930).

This clonotype was counted ten times or more. Its target is not known. As to time point: newly diagnosed GD, antithyroid drugs for less than 3 months. Scientists built the TCR library using RNA that was extracted from PBMCs. HTBI primers from iRepertoire and Arm-PCR of CDR3 regions yielded the TCR beta libraries. TCRdb processed the multiplex PCR reads anew with MiXCR; each CDR3 protein has one entry. The sample comprises under 300,000 distinct CDR3 sequences, 20% to 25% of which are singletons, and around 13% rests with the top ten. The CDR3 runs 17 residues. Looked up from germline, CDR1 is SGHVS and CDR2 is FQNEAQ. J gave up 6 bases and V 5 bases, and 8 bases lay outside the gene matches.

The gene calls are TRBV7-8 and TRBJ2-2; 14 bases line up with TRBD2. The specimen comprised peripheral blood mononuclear cells (PBMCs), sampled at new diagnosis, from a patient treated with antithyroid drugs. The TCR originated in a female donor with Graves disease. The CDR3 DNA follows: TGTGCCAGCAGCCTACTCCCGGGACTAGCGGGGGCCGGGGAGCTGTTTTTT. Protein product: CASSLLPGLAGAGELFF.